These T cell receptor beta chains were read from a single sample in a study of blood T cell repertoires in COVID-19. The repertoire was sequenced with immunoSEQ multiplex PCR; TCRdb's copy has only in-frame clones and lacks some. Of about 130,000 clones in the sample, around four fifths were seen once. The sequenced sample consisted of peripheral blood. The receptors were gathered from a man aged 55-75 years who had recovered from COVID-19. CDR3s include the opening cysteine and the closing phenylalanine or tryptophan. The order of the fields is V gene, clone size, D gene, J gene, CDR3 protein, CDR3 DNA. D genes are given only for firm matches. Clone sizes are given selectively: once, few, many, or a class where the clone is expanded.

v_gene: TRBV9
abundance: .
d_gene: .
j_gene: TRBJ1-1
CDR3aa: CASSVDGGMNTEAFF
CDR3nt: TGTGCCAGCAGCGTAGACGGGGGGATGAACACTGAAGCTTTCTTT

v_gene: TRBV6-4
abundance: .
d_gene: .
j_gene: TRBJ2-1
CDR3aa: CASSPNAASREQFF
CDR3nt: TGTGCCAGCAGCCCGAATGCGGCTAGTCGGGAGCAGTTCTTC

v_gene: TRBV27
abundance: few
d_gene: TRBD1
j_gene: TRBJ1-4
CDR3aa: CASSLSRTGSQSGEKLFF
CDR3nt: TGTGCCAGCAGTTTATCACGGACAGGGTCTCAGTCTGGTGAAAAACTGTTTTTT

v_gene: TRBV3-1/TRBV3-2
abundance: .
d_gene: .
j_gene: TRBJ2-2
CDR3aa: CASRQGRTGELFF
CDR3nt: TGTGCCAGCAGGCAGGGGCGGACCGGGGAGCTGTTTTTT

v_gene: TRBV29-1
abundance: .
d_gene: .
j_gene: TRBJ2-5
CDR3aa: CSGTTGNQETQYF
CDR3nt: TGCAGCGGGACCACAGGGAATCAAGAGACCCAGTACTTC

v_gene: TRBV29-1
abundance: .
d_gene: .
j_gene: TRBJ2-2
CDR3aa: CSVLGNTGELFF
CDR3nt: TGCAGCGTCCTAGGGAACACCGGGGAGCTGTTTTTT

v_gene: TRBV7-2
abundance: .
d_gene: .
j_gene: TRBJ2-7
CDR3aa: CASSQGLWSSYEQYF
CDR3nt: TGTGCCAGCAGCCAAGGACTCTGGAGCTCCTACGAGCAGTACTTC

v_gene: TRBV27
abundance: .
d_gene: TRBD2
j_gene: TRBJ2-1
CDR3aa: CASSLFLAGDSEQFF
CDR3nt: TGTGCCAGCAGTTTATTCCTAGCGGGAGACTCGGAGCAGTTCTTC

v_gene: TRBV4-2
abundance: few
d_gene: .
j_gene: TRBJ2-1
CDR3aa: CASSQDQGSHNEQFF
CDR3nt: TGTGCCAGCAGCCAAGACCAGGGGAGCCACAATGAGCAGTTCTTC

v_gene: TRBV28
abundance: .
d_gene: TRBD1
j_gene: TRBJ2-3
CDR3aa: CASSAPGTGDTDTQYF
CDR3nt: TGTGCCAGCAGTGCACCTGGGACAGGTGACACAGATACGCAGTATTTT

v_gene: TRBV28
abundance: once
d_gene: TRBD1
j_gene: TRBJ1-2
CDR3aa: CASSSSTGDNYGYTF
CDR3nt: TGTGCCAGCAGTTCATCGACAGGGGATAACTATGGCTACACCTTC

v_gene: TRBV28
abundance: .
d_gene: TRBD1
j_gene: TRBJ2-7
CDR3aa: CASSLGPRGHYEQYF
CDR3nt: TGTGCCAGCAGTTTGGGTCCCAGGGGGCACTACGAGCAGTACTTC

v_gene: TRBV3-1/TRBV3-2
abundance: .
d_gene: TRBD1
j_gene: TRBJ1-1
CDR3aa: CASSRKGQGARGTEAFF
CDR3nt: TGTGCCAGCAGCCGCAAGGGACAGGGGGCGAGGGGAACTGAAGCTTTCTTT

v_gene: TRBV2
abundance: .
d_gene: TRBD1
j_gene: TRBJ1-5
CDR3aa: CASSDGTGGWSNNQPQHF
CDR3nt: TGTGCCAGCAGCGATGGGACAGGGGGTTGGAGTAACAATCAGCCCCAGCATTTT

v_gene: TRBV28
abundance: .
d_gene: TRBD1
j_gene: TRBJ1-6
CDR3aa: CASSPADRGNSPLHF
CDR3nt: TGTGCCAGCAGTCCCGCGGACAGGGGTAATTCACCCCTCCACTTT

v_gene: TRBV5-6
abundance: once
d_gene: TRBD1
j_gene: TRBJ2-7
CDR3aa: CASSFGTGGSYEQYF
CDR3nt: TGTGCCAGCAGCTTTGGGACAGGGGGCTCCTACGAGCAGTACTTC

v_gene: TRBV18
abundance: .
d_gene: .
j_gene: TRBJ1-4
CDR3aa: CASSPDYLDRTTNEKLFF
CDR3nt: TGTGCCAGCTCACCTGATTACTTAGACAGGACAACTAATGAAAAACTGTTTTTT

v_gene: TRBV19
abundance: .
d_gene: TRBD1
j_gene: TRBJ1-1
CDR3aa: CASRASRGAEAFF
CDR3nt: TGTGCCAGTAGGGCCTCCAGGGGGGCTGAAGCTTTCTTT

v_gene: TRBV9
abundance: .
d_gene: .
j_gene: TRBJ1-1
CDR3aa: CASSVDLMVGSTEAFF
CDR3nt: TGTGCCAGCAGCGTAGACCTGATGGTGGGGAGTACTGAAGCTTTCTTT

v_gene: TRBV27
abundance: .
d_gene: TRBD2
j_gene: TRBJ2-1
CDR3aa: CASSLDSGGVNEQFF
CDR3nt: TGTGCCAGCAGTTTAGATAGCGGGGGGGTTAATGAGCAGTTCTTC

v_gene: TRBV19
abundance: .
d_gene: TRBD1
j_gene: TRBJ2-5
CDR3aa: CASSTPGTEETQYF
CDR3nt: TGTGCCAGTAGTACTCCGGGGACAGAGGAGACCCAGTACTTC

v_gene: TRBV7-9
abundance: many
d_gene: TRBD2
j_gene: TRBJ2-3
CDR3aa: CASSLGLADTDTQYF
CDR3nt: TGTGCCAGCAGCTTAGGGCTAGCGGACACAGATACGCAGTATTTT

v_gene: TRBV18
abundance: .
d_gene: TRBD1
j_gene: TRBJ2-7
CDR3aa: CASSQAGGSYEQYF
CDR3nt: TGTGCCAGCTCACAGGCAGGGGGCTCCTACGAGCAGTACTTC

v_gene: TRBV19
abundance: once
d_gene: .
j_gene: TRBJ2-3
CDR3aa: CASSITGTDTQYF
CDR3nt: TGTGCCAGTAGTATAACTGGCACAGATACGCAGTATTTT

v_gene: TRBV5-1
abundance: .
d_gene: TRBD1
j_gene: TRBJ2-1
CDR3aa: CASSLGGQGAYEQFF
CDR3nt: TGCGCCAGCAGCTTGGGGGGACAGGGGGCCTATGAGCAGTTCTTC

v_gene: TRBV12-2
abundance: .
d_gene: .
j_gene: TRBJ2-5
CDR3aa: CASRLIAGPLETQYF
CDR3nt: TGTGCAAGTCGCTTAATAGCGGGGCCTCTTGAGACCCAGTACTTC

v_gene: TRBV7-6
abundance: .
d_gene: TRBD1
j_gene: TRBJ1-6
CDR3aa: CASRQTGENSPLHF
CDR3nt: TGTGCCAGCAGGCAGACAGGGGAAAATTCACCCCTCCACTTT

v_gene: TRBV6-2/TRBV6-3
abundance: .
d_gene: TRBD1
j_gene: TRBJ1-5
CDR3aa: CASSYEPGQGDSNQPQHF
CDR3nt: TGTGCCAGCAGTTACGAGCCGGGACAGGGGGATAGCAATCAGCCCCAGCATTTT

v_gene: TRBV6-6
abundance: .
d_gene: .
j_gene: TRBJ2-1
CDR3aa: CASSYGQGNYNEQFF
CDR3nt: TGTGCCAGCAGTTACGGGCAGGGCAACTACAATGAGCAGTTCTTC

v_gene: TRBV18
abundance: .
d_gene: .
j_gene: TRBJ1-2
CDR3aa: CASSPQGRNYGYTF
CDR3nt: TGTGCCAGCTCACCACAGGGGAGGAACTATGGCTACACCTTC

v_gene: TRBV4-1
abundance: .
d_gene: .
j_gene: TRBJ2-2
CDR3aa: CASSRGLTGELFF
CDR3nt: TGCGCCAGCAGCCGGGGCCTCACCGGGGAGCTGTTTTTT

v_gene: TRBV4-2
abundance: once
d_gene: TRBD2
j_gene: TRBJ2-4
CDR3aa: CASSPREAGGDIQYF
CDR3nt: TGTGCCAGCAGCCCCAGGGAAGCGGGGGGGGACATTCAGTACTTC

v_gene: TRBV29-1
abundance: once
d_gene: .
j_gene: TRBJ2-3
CDR3aa: CSPTFAGPGDTQYF
CDR3nt: TGCAGCCCGACGTTCGCGGGGCCCGGGGATACGCAGTATTTT

v_gene: TRBV6-5
abundance: .
d_gene: .
j_gene: TRBJ2-7
CDR3aa: CASNIQGGGTEQYF
CDR3nt: TGTGCCAGCAATATCCAGGGGGGCGGAACGGAGCAGTACTTC

v_gene: TRBV4-2
abundance: once
d_gene: .
j_gene: TRBJ2-2
CDR3aa: CASSPGQLGGLYAGELFF
CDR3nt: TGTGCCAGCAGCCCTGGACAGTTAGGTGGTTTATATGCCGGGGAGCTGTTTTTT

v_gene: TRBV6-6
abundance: .
d_gene: .
j_gene: TRBJ2-5
CDR3aa: CASRPTGKGAGETQYF
CDR3nt: TGTGCCAGCAGACCTACCGGGAAGGGGGCGGGGGAGACCCAGTACTTC